The 15 T cell receptor beta chains below come from one sample, sequenced in a study of CD8+ T cells in alopecia areata. Following extraction, RNA underwent reverse transcription to cDNA, which served as the sequencing template. Profiling relied on immunoSEQ multiplex PCR, and the TCRdb table lists in-frame clones only, not all of them. The data show roughly 100,000 clones, about 60% seen once. The sequencing sample was made of CD4+ T cells sorted from blood. Receptors were obtained from a human donor in good health.

The sample holds a few counts of this clone. The rearrangement joins TRBV2 to TRBJ2-7; the D call may be TRBD1 or TRBD2 (5 bases each). Trimming shortened V by 7 bases and J by 3 bases, and 13 bases separated the two germline ends. Germline CDR1 and CDR2: SNHLY and FYNNEI. The CDR3 length is 13 residues. CDR3 amino acids: CASTEGYLYEQYF. The CDR3 DNA reads TGTGCCAGCACCGAGGGGTATCTCTACGAGCAGTACTTC.

J is TRBJ2-7 and V is TRBV5-1, with D unclear. Germline-derived CDR1 and CDR2 are SGHRS and YFSETQ. V was pared by 4 bases and J by 5 bases, with 13 bases between. The CDR3 runs to 13 residues. CDR3 loop: CASSPPVRNEQYF. CDR3 nucleotide sequence: TGCGCCAGCAGCCCGCCAGTAAGGAACGAGCAGTACTTC. The variable domain in full, completed from reference TRBV5-1 and TRBJ2-7, reads KAGVTQTPRYLIKTRGQQVTLSCSPISGHRSVSWYQQTPGQGLQFLFEYFSETQRNKGNFPGRFSGRQFSNSRSEMNVSTLELGDSALYLCASSPPVRNEQYFGPGTRLTVT.

The chain uses TRBV19 and TRBJ2-7, with TRBD1 matching over 10 bases. CDR3 length equals 15 residues. The germline V gene encodes CDR1 LNHDA and CDR2 SQIVND (reference sequence). V was pared by 4 bases and J by 5 bases, with 8 bases of the junction left unmatched. The CDR3 DNA reads as TGTGCCAGTAGTACCTGGGGACAGGGGTCGAACGAGCAGTACTTC. Its translation: CASSTWGQGSNEQYF.

The rearrangement uses TRBV5-1 and TRBJ2-6; 7 bases are shared with TRBD1. This CDR3 spans 17 amino acids. The V gene end was trimmed by 4 bases and the J gene end by 0 bases; junction bases not matched to a gene: 7. Germline CDR1 SGHRS, CDR2 YFSETQ. The CDR3 DNA reads TGCGCCAGCAGCACGGGACAGACGAGCTCTGGGGCCAACGTCCTGACTTTC. The encoded protein is CASSTGQTSSGANVLTF.

The rearrangement joins TRBV5-1 to TRBJ2-3; unclear D gene. The CDR3 consists of 14 residues. CDR1 is SGHRS, CDR2 YFSETQ, per germline. Between the trimmed V and J ends, which lost 4 bases and 0 bases, there was a span of 9 bases. The CDR3 spells CASSPDPSTDTQYF. The DNA of the CDR3 is TGCGCCAGCAGCCCGGATCCTAGCACAGATACGCAGTATTTT.

This clone was picked up a small number of times. The chain joins TRBV28 to TRBJ1-6; unclear D gene. Germline V gene sequence: CDR1 MDHEN, CDR2 SYDVKM. This CDR3 comprises 15 residues. V gave up 8 bases and J gave up 10 bases, with 21 bases separating them. Written as DNA, the CDR3 is TGTGCCAGCGGCGAATTGGAGAGGGCTCTCTCACCCCTCCACTTT. Translated: CASGELERALSPLHF.

On this clone: The junction differs from germline at one of its ends, possibly a read error. Additional DNA sequences in this sample encode the identical CDR3. The CDR3 loop is CSAGDRYEQYF. CDR3 in DNA: TGCAGCGCCGGAGACAGGTACGAGCAATACTTC. The V gene is TRBV29-1, the J gene TRBJ2-7, with D perhaps TRBD1 (6 bases). The germline V gene has CDR1 SQVTM and CDR2 ANQGSEA. The CDR3 runs 11 residues.

Comment on this clone: Other DNA sequences of this sample code for an identical CDR3. The chain combines TRBV29-1 with TRBJ2-3; D is ambiguous. Trimming stripped 5 bases from V and 2 bases from J, with 11 bases between. CDR3 length: 13 amino acids. Germline CDR1 and CDR2: SQVTM and ANQGSEA. The CDR3 DNA follows: TGCAGCGTTAGGCGGAAGCACACAGATACGCAGTATTTT. This codes for CSVRRKHTDTQYF.

This chain joins TRBV5-1 and TRBJ2-3; TRBD2 might be the D (5 bases). The germline V gene has CDR1 SGHRS and CDR2 YFSETQ. V shed 1 base and J shed 5 bases, with 5 bases lying between them. The CDR3 covers 12 residues. CDR3 in DNA: TGCGCCAGCAGCTTGCGGGGAGATACGCAGTATTTT. Its protein product is CASSLRGDTQYF.

This clone has more than one count but fewer than ten. V and J are TRBV7-2 and TRBJ1-5; D gene uncertain. Trimming left V 2 bases short and J 8 bases short, with 7 bases between. The CDR3 extends over 12 amino acids. Germline CDR1 and CDR2: SGHTA and FQGNSA. In DNA, the CDR3 is TGTGCCAGCAGCTTATATGGTGAGCCCCAGCATTTT. Encoded protein: CASSLYGEPQHF.

On this clone itself: Additional DNA sequences in this sample encode the identical CDR3. The J gene is TRBJ2-3, the V gene TRBV30; D remains ambiguous. The germline V gene has CDR1 GTSNPN and CDR2 SVGIG (reference sequence). V was clipped by 2 bases and J by 4 bases, with 4 bases between them. The CDR3 runs 11 residues. CDR3 in DNA: TGTGCCTGGAGTAGAGCAGATACGCAGTATTTT. Its translation is CAWSRADTQYF.

V and J are TRBV23-1 and TRBJ2-2; the match to TRBD2 covers 11 bases. TRBV23-1 counts as an open reading frame of uncertain function. The V and J ends lost 6 bases and 8 bases, in that order; junction bases with no gene match: 14. The CDR3 is made up of 17 amino acids. CDR3 sequence reads: CASSRAPSGGNVGELFF. The CDR3 nucleotides are TGCGCCAGCAGCCGCGCTCCTAGCGGGGGGAACGTAGGGGAGCTGTTTTTT.

The chain carries TRBV11-2 and TRBJ1-2; 11 bases are a match to TRBD1. After removal of 6 bases from V and 7 bases from J, the junction contained 13 bases not matched to a gene. This CDR3 is built from 16 residues. Germline V CDR1 and CDR2: SGHAT, FQNNGV. The CDR3 DNA follows: TGTGCCAGCAGTCCCAGGTCAGGACAGGGGGCTGGTGGCTACACCTTC. This sequence encodes CASSPRSGQGAGGYTF.

Worth noting for this clone: Other DNA sequences in the sample encode the same CDR3. The V and J genes are TRBV29-1 and TRBJ1-1, with D possibly matching TRBD1 (5 bases). The CDR3 has 13 residues. Germline CDR1 and CDR2: SQVTM and ANQGSEA. Trimming shortened V by 1 base and J by 0 bases, and 6 bases separated the two germline ends. The CDR3 loop is CSVEGGLNTEAFF. For the CDR3, the DNA is TGCAGCGTTGAAGGGGGCTTGAACACTGAAGCTTTCTTT.

The chain uses TRBV11-1 and TRBJ2-7; D may match TRBD1 or TRBD2 (5 bases each). This CDR3 has 16 amino acids. CDR1 is SGHAT and CDR2 is FQDESV in the germline V gene (reference sequence). Between the trimmed V and J ends, which lost 5 bases and 0 bases, there was a span of 17 bases. CDR3 amino acids: CASSTTGTGSSYEQYF. CDR3 nucleotide sequence: TGTGCCAGCAGCACGACCGGGACGGGCAGCTCCTACGAGCAGTACTTC. Variable domain in full (rest from reference TRBV11-1 and TRBJ2-7): EAEVAQSPRYKITEKSQAVAFWCDPISGHATLYWYRQILGQGPELLVQFQDESVVDDSQLPKDRFSAERLKGVDSTLKIQPAELGDSAMYLCASSTTGTGSSYEQYFGPGTRLTVT.